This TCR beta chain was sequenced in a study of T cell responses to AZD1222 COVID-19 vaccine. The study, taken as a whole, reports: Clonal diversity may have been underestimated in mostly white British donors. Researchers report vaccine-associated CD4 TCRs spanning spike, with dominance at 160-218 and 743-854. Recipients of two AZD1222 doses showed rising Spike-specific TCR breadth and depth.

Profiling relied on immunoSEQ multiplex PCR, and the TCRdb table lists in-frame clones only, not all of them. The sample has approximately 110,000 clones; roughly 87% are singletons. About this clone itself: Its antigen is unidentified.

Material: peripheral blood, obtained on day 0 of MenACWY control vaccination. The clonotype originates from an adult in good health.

The CDR3 nucleotides are TGTGCCAGCAGCTCTAGTATCGCTAGCGGGATAAAGAGCACAGATACGCAGTATTTT. Its protein product is CASSSSIASGIKSTDTQYF. J is TRBJ2-3 and V is TRBV11-2; 9 nucleotides match TRBD2. The length of the CDR3 is 19 residues. Unmatched junction bases numbered 14, after V lost 4 bases and J lost 0 bases. Germline CDR1 and CDR2: SGHAT and FQNNGV.